This T cell receptor beta chain was sequenced during a study of T-cell reconstitution after alpha-beta-depleted transplantation in children. This clonotype has ten or more counts. For TCRbeta, the library was prepared with unique molecular identifiers. TCRdb analysed the PCR reads with MiXCR anew, one entry per CDR3 protein. The sample includes about 610,000 distinct CDR3 sequences, about 11% of them seen just once. Per germline, CDR1 LGHNA and CDR2 YNFKEQ. This CDR3 is built from 14 residues. V gave up 0 bases and J gave up 7 bases, with 13 bases separating them. The chain has TRBV4-2 and TRBJ2-7; D not certain. The TCR originated in a human donor who donated a stem cell graft to a child with acute myeloid leukemia. Here the sequenced sample was PBMCs from the stem cell graft donor, taken from the stem cell graft. The CDR3 DNA is TGTGCCAGCAGCCAAGAGGCCTCCACCTGGGAGCAGTACTTC. This translates into CASSQEASTWEQYF.